The rows below give T cell receptor beta chains drawn from one sample of a study of CD4 T cells in relation to SARS-CoV-2 and coronaviruses. Clones were read by immunoSEQ multiplex PCR, and TCRdb kept only the in-frame ones, dropping some. The profile shows around 25,000 clones, roughly 82% of them singletons. No antigen has been identified for these receptors. The source material was CD4+ T cells from PBMCs, cultured in vitro. These receptors all come from a human donor in good health. CDR3s include the opening cysteine and the closing phenylalanine or tryptophan. D genes are given only for firm matches. Where a row states a size, it is once, few, many or the class of an expanded clone; other rows omit it.

-	-	TRBJ2-5	TRBV2	TGTGCCAGCAGTGAAGTACGGGAGACCCAGTACTTC	CASSEVRETQYF
-	TRBD2	TRBJ2-7	TRBV7-2	TGTGCCAGCAGCTCAAAAAGCGGGGGGGGCAACGAGCAGTACTTC	CASSSKSGGGNEQYF
once	-	TRBJ2-7	TRBV7-6	TGTGCCAGCAGCTTAGCCCCGACAGCCAGCTACGAGCAGTACTTC	CASSLAPTASYEQYF
-	-	TRBJ2-6	TRBV4-3	TGCGCCAGCAGCCAGGGGACTCACGAACCTGGGGCCAACGTCCTGACTTTC	CASSQGTHEPGANVLTF
few	-	TRBJ2-3	TRBV7-9	TGTGCCAGCAGCCCCGAGGTGCGGAGGACAGATACGCAGTATTTT	CASSPEVRRTDTQYF
-	-	TRBJ2-3	TRBV12-3/TRBV12-4	TGTGCCAGCGGCAACACAGATACGCAGTATTTT	CASGNTDTQYF
-	-	TRBJ1-1	TRBV2	TGTGCCAGCAACAGGGAAGTCACTGAAGCTTTCTTT	CASNREVTEAFF
-	-	TRBJ2-2	TRBV10-3	TGTGCCATCAGTGTTGAGCCGGAAACCGGGGAGCTGTTTTTT	CAISVEPETGELFF
-	-	TRBJ2-3	TRBV6-5	TGTGCCAGCAGTCCCCGGGACCTGAGAAATACGCAGTATTTT	CASSPRDLRNTQYF
-	TRBD2	TRBJ2-1	TRBV18	TGTGCCAGCTCACCAGCCAGGGGACTAGGGAATGAGCAGTTCTTC	CASSPARGLGNEQFF
-	TRBD2	TRBJ2-1	TRBV7-2	TGTGCCAGCAGCTTAACTAGCGGGGGCAATGAGCAGTTCTTC	CASSLTSGGNEQFF
once	-	TRBJ2-3	TRBV5-1	TGCGCCAGCAGCCCTCTTAGCGTTAGCACAGATACGCAGTATTTT	CASSPLSVSTDTQYF
-	-	TRBJ2-5	TRBV7-9	TGTGCCAGCAGCCTAAACCAGCCTCAAGAGACCCAGTACTTC	CASSLNQPQETQYF
-	-	TRBJ1-2	TRBV3-1/TRBV3-2	TGTGCCAGCAGCCAAGAGGAGTTCTGGGGCTACACCTTC	CASSQEEFWGYTF
-	TRBD1	TRBJ1-2	TRBV18	TGTGCCAGCTCACCAGACAGGGAGTATGGCTACACCTTC	CASSPDREYGYTF
-	-	TRBJ1-4	TRBV19	TGTGCCAGTAGTTTTAATGAAAAACTGTTTTTT	CASSFNEKLFF
-	-	TRBJ1-3	TRBV11-2	TGTGCCAGCAGCTTAGGCGGACAGTCTGGAAACACCATATATTTT	CASSLGGQSGNTIYF
-	TRBD1	TRBJ2-2	TRBV7-2	TGTGCCAGCAGCTTGCGGACAGGGCCTACCGGGGAGCTGTTTTTT	CASSLRTGPTGELFF
-	-	TRBJ2-7	TRBV27	TGTGCCAGCAGTTTCTCGGGACATGGAGAGCAGTACTTC	CASSFSGHGEQYF
-	-	TRBJ1-3	TRBV29-1	TGCAGCGTTGATCGGGCGGGAGAGGGAAATGGAAACACCATATATTTT	CSVDRAGEGNGNTIYF
-	-	TRBJ2-1	TRBV4-2	TGTGCCAGCAGCGACGGGGGCCGGGGCAATGAGCAGTTCTTC	CASSDGGRGNEQFF
once	-	TRBJ2-1	TRBV11-2	TGTGCCAGCAGCTTAATCCGCGGCAGGGGGTTCTTC	CASSLIRGRGFF
-	-	TRBJ2-7	TRBV7-2	TGTGCCAGCAGCTTAGTCCCGAGGTACGAGCAGTACTTC	CASSLVPRYEQYF
-	TRBD1	TRBJ2-3	TRBV5-1	TGCGCCAGCCGATACAGGGGGTTCCCAGATACGCAGTATTTT	CASRYRGFPDTQYF
-	TRBD1	TRBJ1-2	TRBV5-1	TGCGCCAGCTCAGGGACAGGGACCATCTATGGCTACACCTTC	CASSGTGTIYGYTF
few	TRBD2	TRBJ2-7	TRBV5-4	TGTGCCAGCAGCTTGTGGAGTCCGGGACTAGCGGGAGAATCCTACGAGCAGTACTTC	CASSLWSPGLAGESYEQYF
once	-	TRBJ2-2	TRBV11-2	TGTGCCAGCAGCAAGGGAGTGAACACCGGGGAGCTGTTTTTT	CASSKGVNTGELFF
-	TRBD1	TRBJ2-3	TRBV7-7	TGTGCTAGCAGCTTAGCCCCTGCCAGGGGGAGAGGCCACACAGATACGCAGTATTTT	CASSLAPARGRGHTDTQYF
-	-	TRBJ1-2	TRBV6-2/TRBV6-3	TGTGCCAGCAGTATCCAGGGGTTTGGAGGCTACACCTTC	CASSIQGFGGYTF
-	-	TRBJ2-1	TRBV11-3	TGTGCCAGCAGCTTAGAAGAGAGCTCCTACAATGAGCAGTTCTTC	CASSLEESSYNEQFF
-	-	TRBJ2-7	TRBV12-3/TRBV12-4	TGTGCCAGCAAGCCCCAAGTGCAACACGAGCAGTACTTC	CASKPQVQHEQYF
once	TRBD2	TRBJ2-5	TRBV29-1	TGCAGCGTGTGGACTAGCGGGGGTGAGACCCAGTACTTC	CSVWTSGGETQYF
-	TRBD2	TRBJ2-3	TRBV3-1/TRBV3-2	TGTGCCAGCAGCCAGGAATGGACTAGCGGTAACACAGATACGCAGTATTTT	CASSQEWTSGNTDTQYF
once	-	TRBJ2-6	TRBV30	TGTGCCTGGAGGCGCAGGGGGGGAGTGGGTGGGGCCAACGTCCTGACTTTC	CAWRRRGGVGGANVLTF
-	TRBD1	TRBJ2-2	TRBV3-1/TRBV3-2	TGTGCCAGCAGCCGAGCTCCAAGGGGGCGCACCGGGGAGCTGTTTTTT	CASSRAPRGRTGELFF